The rows below give T cell receptor beta chains drawn from one sample of a study of regulatory T cells in long-lasting Graves disease. TCRdb used MiXCR to reprocess the multiplex PCR reads, holding one entry per CDR3 protein. The sample yields roughly 400,000 distinct CDR3 sequences, about a fifth seen once. The sequencing here drew on peripheral blood mononuclear cells (PBMCs), taken when the disease was refractory, from a patient treated with antithyroid drugs. These TCRs come from a female donor with Graves disease. The CDR3 runs from the conserved cysteine through the conserved F or W. Fields, in order: J gene, clone size, D gene, V gene, CDR3 DNA, CDR3 protein. D genes are given only for firm matches. A clone size is listed for some rows: how often the clone was seen (once, few, many), or a class if it is expanded.

TRBJ1-1 few - TRBV15 TGTGCCACCAGCAGAGTCGGCTTGAACACTGAAGCTTTCTTT CATSRVGLNTEAFF
TRBJ1-1 - - TRBV7-2 TGTGCCAGCAGCTTAGCGGGGACTCCGAGAGCTTTCTTT CASSLAGTPRAFF
TRBJ1-1 many - TRBV10-3 TGTGCCATTAGGTTACAGGTGGACACTGAAGCTTTCTTT CAIRLQVDTEAFF
TRBJ1-2 - - TRBV11-2 TGTGCCAGCAGGAGCCCCGCCCGGGGGCAAGGCTACACCTTC CASRSPARGQGYTF
TRBJ2-7 - TRBD2 TRBV7-2 TGTGCCAGCAGCTTAGAGCGGGGAAGCTCCTACGAGCAGTACTTC CASSLERGSSYEQYF
TRBJ1-2 many - TRBV14 TGTGCCAGCAGCCAAATTCGGGGGTCGCACTATGGCTACACCTTC CASSQIRGSHYGYTF
TRBJ1-2 many - TRBV30 TGTGCCTGGAGCGACAGTAACTATGGCTACACCTTC CAWSDSNYGYTF
TRBJ2-2 few TRBD2 TRBV7-9 TGTGCCAGCAGCTCCACTAGCGTCGCGAACACCGGGGAGCTGTTTTTT CASSSTSVANTGELFF
TRBJ2-7 many - TRBV10-3 TGTGCCATCCTCGCCCCCGTGGGCCACGAGCAGTACTTC CAILAPVGHEQYF
TRBJ2-7 few - TRBV28 TGTGCCAGCAAGGTGCTAGCTACCGGGGAGCAGTACTTC CASKVLATGEQYF
TRBJ2-3 - - TRBV7-9 TGTGCCAGCAGACGTACAGGGTTGACAGATACGCAGTATTTT CASRRTGLTDTQYF
TRBJ2-7 few - TRBV6-2/TRBV6-3 TGTGCCAGCAGGGGAACACCCCGTGGCTACGAGCAGTACTTC CASRGTPRGYEQYF
TRBJ2-7 - - TRBV6-1 TGTGCCAGCACCGGGGTCTACGAGCAGTACTTC CASTGVYEQYF
TRBJ1-1 - - TRBV6-1 TGTGCCAGCACGAACAGCATGAACACTGAAGCTTTCTTT CASTNSMNTEAFF
TRBJ2-1 - - TRBV20-1 TGCAGTGCCACAGAGGGGGTAGCGGCTTACAATGAGCAGTTCTTC CSATEGVAAYNEQFF
TRBJ2-7 many TRBD2 TRBV28 TGTGCCAGCGGGCGGGAGGACCTCTACGAGCAGTACTTC CASGREDLYEQYF
TRBJ2-1 once TRBD2 TRBV20-1 TGCAGTGCTGATAGCGGGAGGGTGGATGAGCAGTTCTTC CSADSGRVDEQFF
TRBJ2-7 few TRBD2 TRBV20-1 TGCAGTGCCCGGGGGGGGACCTACGAGCAGTACTTC CSARGGTYEQYF
TRBJ1-1 few TRBD1 TRBV28 TGTGCCAGCAGTCTATCGACAGGGAGGGGTTTCTTT CASSLSTGRGFF
TRBJ1-1 many TRBD1 TRBV28 TGTGCCAGCAACTATCTCGGACAGGGAACGACTGAAGCTTTCTTT CASNYLGQGTTEAFF
TRBJ2-1 few TRBD2 TRBV20-1 TGCAGTGCTAAGGGACTAGCGGGAAGAGCGGCTGAGCAGTTCTTC CSAKGLAGRAAEQFF
TRBJ2-5 many - TRBV29-1 TGCAGCGCCTCGGGGACGAAACAAGAGACCCAGTACTTC CSASGTKQETQYF
TRBJ2-7 - TRBD1 TRBV12-3/TRBV12-4 TGTGCCCGCAGTTTTGACAGGGGGTACGAGCAGTACTTC CARSFDRGYEQYF
TRBJ2-1 - - TRBV11-2 TGTGCCAGCAGCTTAGCCCGGGACCACTCCTACAATGAGCAGTTCTTC CASSLARDHSYNEQFF
TRBJ2-7 - - TRBV28 TGTGCCAGCAGGATACAGGGCCACGAGCAGTACTTC CASRIQGHEQYF
TRBJ2-5 - TRBD2 TRBV7-9 TGTGCCAGCAGCCGGATACTAGCGGGAGAAGAGACCCAGTACTTC CASSRILAGEETQYF
TRBJ1-2 - - TRBV19 TGTGCCAGTACGGGGCGGGACCCCGGTGGCTATGGCTACACCTTC CASTGRDPGGYGYTF
TRBJ2-7 - - TRBV7-7 TGTGCTAGCAGCTCGAGACCAGGGGTCGAGCAGTACTTC CASSSRPGVEQYF
TRBJ1-5 many - TRBV6-2/TRBV6-3 TGTGCCAGCAGTTATCGGACCAATCAGCCCCAGCATTTT CASSYRTNQPQHF
TRBJ2-1 - - TRBV28 TGTGCCAGCAGTTTTTACAGGGGGCCTGCGGGAGGCGTCGATGAGCAGTTCTTC CASSFYRGPAGGVDEQFF
TRBJ2-1 few TRBD2 TRBV6-9 TGTGCCAGCAGTTACGGACTAGTCCACAATGAGCAGTTCTTC CASSYGLVHNEQFF
TRBJ2-7 many - TRBV11-2 TGTGCCAGCAGCCGGACAGACTCCTACGAGCAGTACTTC CASSRTDSYEQYF
TRBJ2-7 many TRBD2 TRBV27 TGTGCCAGCAGTGTCGGGACTAGCGGCCTCGAGCAGTACTTC CASSVGTSGLEQYF
TRBJ2-1 - TRBD2 TRBV10-1 TGCGCCAGCAGCGATGCGGGAGGGGCCCAAAGCGAGCAGTTCTTC CASSDAGGAQSEQFF
TRBJ2-1 few - TRBV15 TGTGCCACAAAAACGGGTGGGGGCGCTTACAATGAGCAGTTCTTC CATKTGGGAYNEQFF
TRBJ2-7 many TRBD2 TRBV28 TGTGCCAGCAGTTCCCCCGAGGGACTAGCGAGGTACGAGCAGTACTTC CASSSPEGLARYEQYF
TRBJ2-7 - - TRBV6-1 TGTGCCAGCGGGAGTGGTGACCGCAACTACGAGCAGTACTTC CASGSGDRNYEQYF
TRBJ1-2 - - TRBV20-1 TGCAGTGCTAGAACAGATCACTACTATGACTACACCTTC CSARTDHYYDYTF
TRBJ1-2 few - TRBV5-1 TGCGCCAGCAGCGTGACCCCAGCTTTAGCTAACTATGGCTACACCTTC CASSVTPALANYGYTF
TRBJ1-4 many - TRBV6-6 TGTGCCAGCAGTTACTCGATTGGGGATGGTGAAAAACTGTTTTTT CASSYSIGDGEKLFF
TRBJ2-3 - - TRBV7-2 TGTGCCAGCAGCTTAGTTCCGCAGAGTACCACAGATACGCAGTATTTT CASSLVPQSTTDTQYF
TRBJ2-3 - - TRBV11-2 TGTGCCAGCAGCTTAGAACCAGGGTCCGATACGCAGTATTTT CASSLEPGSDTQYF
TRBJ2-2 few - TRBV19 TGTGCCAGTAGTAAAGGAGTAGGGGGATCGAACACCGGGGAGCTGTTTTTT CASSKGVGGSNTGELFF
TRBJ2-2 once - TRBV9 TGTGCCAGCAGCACTCCGTTTAGGGGACCCGGGGAGCTGTTTTTT CASSTPFRGPGELFF
TRBJ2-7 - - TRBV11-2 TGTGCCAGCAGCCAAGACGACGGGGCACTCTACGAGCAGTACTTC CASSQDDGALYEQYF
TRBJ1-1 - - TRBV12-3/TRBV12-4 TGTGCCAGCAACCGGGGACGGGGTTACACTGAAGCTTTCTTT CASNRGRGYTEAFF
TRBJ2-7 many - TRBV6-2/TRBV6-3 TGTGCCAGCAGTTACTCGTTCCCCCAGGGAAATGACGAGCAGTACTTC CASSYSFPQGNDEQYF